These 23 T cell receptor beta chains were sequenced from one sample in a study of identifying expanded T cells in peripheral blood. Clones were sequenced by immunoSEQ multiplex PCR, and TCRdb holds only the in-frame ones, with some missing. The sample has 85,000 to 100,000 clones, 88% seen once. The sample comprised blood. The receptors derive from a person between 18 and 69 years old in good health.

The V gene is TRBV10-2, the J gene TRBJ1-2, with 8 bases that match TRBD1. The ends lost 4 bases at V and 8 bases at J; junction bases unmatched: 3. From germline, CDR1 is WSHSY and CDR2 SAAADI. CDR3 length: 12 residues. CDR3 nucleotides: TGCGCCAGCAGTGTACAGGGGGAAGGCTACACCTTC. The encoded protein is CASSVQGEGYTF.

The CDR3 sequence: CASSWGGTSTNEKLFF. CDR3 in DNA: TGTGCCAGCAGCTGGGGGGGGACCTCAACTAATGAAAAACTGTTTTTT. The chain couples TRBV5-4 to TRBJ1-4, with a tentative D call TRBD1 (5 bases). The CDR3 sequence is 16 residues long. CDR1 is SGHNT, CDR2 YYREEE, per germline (reference sequence). Between the trimmed V and J ends, which lost 3 bases and 0 bases, there was a span of 12 bases.

The genes are TRBV4-2 and TRBJ2-7, with TRBD2 matching over 9 bases. Germline values: CDR1 LGHNA, CDR2 YNFKEQ. V dropped 0 bases and J dropped 1; count of bases not matched to a gene: 4. There are 16 residues in the CDR3. The CDR3 loop reads CASSQDGTSGSYEQYF. CDR3 DNA: TGTGCCAGCAGCCAAGATGGAACTAGCGGGTCCTACGAGCAGTACTTC.

The V gene is TRBV2, the J gene TRBJ1-1; D is unclear. The CDR3 length is 13 residues. Germline CDR1 and CDR2: SNHLY and FYNNEI. The ends were cut back, 5 bases at V and 4 bases at J, with 11 bases in the middle. The CDR3 coding sequence is TGTGCCAGCAGTTTACGGGTGGGCACTGAAGCTTTCTTT. Translation gives CASSLRVGTEAFF.

This chain connects TRBV7-8 to TRBJ2-7; D gene unclear. There are 10 residues in the CDR3. Germline V gene lookup returns CDR1 SGHVS and CDR2 FQNEAQ. The germline V and J ends were trimmed by 8 bases and 5 bases, with 7 bases remaining between them. CDR3 sequence reads: CASAGDEQYF. CDR3 bases: TGTGCCAGCGCCGGTGACGAGCAGTACTTC.

The CDR3 is CASSIAGTESQPQHF. The CDR3 DNA follows: TGTGCCAGTAGTATAGCCGGGACGGAAAGTCAGCCCCAGCATTTT. The chain is built from TRBV19 and TRBJ1-5; D is perhaps TRBD1 (5 bases). This CDR3 spans 15 amino acids. The ends were cut back, 1 base at V and 6 bases at J, with 13 bases in the middle. The germline gives CDR1 LNHDA, CDR2 SQIVND (reference sequence).

This chain links TRBV5-1 with TRBJ2-5, with D perhaps TRBD2 (5 bases). Germline CDR1 reads SGHRS; CDR2 reads YFSETQ. V lost 6 bases, J lost 1 base, and 16 bases lay in between. The CDR3 has 15 residues. For the CDR3, the DNA is TGCGCCAGCAAGTCCGGCGGGCAGGCCCAAGAGACCCAGTACTTC. Its protein is CASKSGGQAQETQYF.

DNA of the CDR3: TGTGCCAGCTTGAATCCTACGACCTACGAGCAGTACTTC. Encoded protein: CASLNPTTYEQYF. The rearrangement uses TRBV6-5 and TRBJ2-7; D unclear. The CDR3 is 13 amino acids. V was clipped by 8 bases and J by 2 bases, with 13 bases between them. Germline loops: CDR1 MNHEY, CDR2 SVGAGI.

The V gene is TRBV4-2, the J gene TRBJ2-7, with 14 bases aligning to TRBD2. Germline CDR1 LGHNA, CDR2 YNFKEQ. V lost 3 bases to trimming and J lost 4 bases; unmatched junction nucleotides: 11. The CDR3 is 18 amino acids. The CDR3 protein is CASSHHKGLAGEVYEQYF. The CDR3 DNA sequence: TGTGCCAGCAGCCACCACAAGGGACTAGCGGGGGAAGTTTACGAGCAGTACTTC.

This clone was observed a single time. The chain is built from TRBV19 and TRBJ1-5, with D possibly matching TRBD1 (6 bases). The V and J ends lost 10 bases and 2 bases respectively, with 21 bases between them. This CDR3 is 16 amino acids long. Germline CDR1 and CDR2: LNHDA and SQIVND (reference sequence). CDR3 protein: CATKPRGGFGNQPQHF. DNA for the CDR3: TGTGCCACTAAACCGAGGGGGGGATTCGGCAATCAGCCCCAGCATTTT. Looking up the rest from reference TRBV19 and TRBJ1-5 gives the full variable domain: DGGITQSPKYLFRKEGQNVTLSCEQNLNHDAMYWYRQDPGQGLRLIYYSQIVNDFQKGDIAEGYSVSREKKESFPLTVTSAQKNPTAFYLCATKPRGGFGNQPQHFGDGTRLSIL.

The rearrangement uses TRBV19 and TRBJ1-5; D remains unclear. Between the trimmed V and J ends, which lost 6 bases and 2 bases, there was a span of 8 bases. The germline V gene encodes CDR1 LNHDA and CDR2 SQIVND (reference sequence). The CDR3 loop spans 13 amino acids. CDR3 nucleotide sequence: TGTGCCAGTAGAAGTCGGGGCAATCAGCCCCAGCATTTT. Its translation is CASRSRGNQPQHF. Using reference TRBV19 and TRBJ1-5 for the parts outside the CDR3, the full variable domain is DGGITQSPKYLFRKEGQNVTLSCEQNLNHDAMYWYRQDPGQGLRLIYYSQIVNDFQKGDIAEGYSVSREKKESFPLTVTSAQKNPTAFYLCASRSRGNQPQHFGDGTRLSIL.

The chain combines TRBV19 with TRBJ2-7, with D possibly being TRBD1 or TRBD2 (6 bases each). Germline loops: CDR1 LNHDA, CDR2 SQIVND (reference sequence). The CDR3 totals 15 residues. V shed 3 bases and J shed 2 bases, with 14 bases lying between them. CDR3 nucleotide sequence: TGTGCCAGTAGTATCGGGGGCCTTTCGACCTACGAGCAGTACTTC. Translating it yields CASSIGGLSTYEQYF.

The gene calls are TRBV4-1 and TRBJ1-6; D is perhaps TRBD1 (5 bases). V lost 2 bases, J lost 7 bases, and 15 bases lay in between. The CDR3 extends over 16 amino acids. The germline gives CDR1 MGHRA, CDR2 YSYEKL. CDR3 sequence (DNA): TGCGCCAGCAGCCAACCCGCCGACAGTCGGAATTCACCCCTCCACTTT. Translated, it gives CASSQPADSRNSPLHF.

The chain couples TRBV27 to TRBJ2-1, with D possibly TRBD1 on 5 matching bases. Trimming shortened V by 3 bases and J by 4 bases, and 13 bases separated the two germline ends. The CDR3 totals 15 residues. From germline, CDR1 is MNHEY and CDR2 SMNVEV (reference sequence). CDR3 coding DNA: TGTGCCAGCAGTTTCCCAGGGAAGGGGTACAATGAGCAGTTCTTC. It yields the protein CASSFPGKGYNEQFF.

The CDR3 nucleotides are TGTGCCAGCTCAAAATCTGCCGGTGCCGGTTCCTACAATGAGCAGTTCTTC. Translation: CASSKSAGAGSYNEQFF. The chain combines TRBV18 with TRBJ2-1; no reliable D call. CDR3 length: 17 residues. The V gene's germline CDR1 is KGHSH and CDR2 LQKENI. V was shortened by 5 bases and J by 1 base, with 18 bases between the two germline ends.

The chain uses TRBV10-1 and TRBJ1-5, with TRBD1 matching over 9 bases. The J segment lost 7 bases and the V segment lost 2 bases, leaving 12 bases of the junction unmatched. The CDR3 runs to 17 residues. Per germline, CDR1 WNHNN and CDR2 SYGVQD (reference sequence). The CDR3 DNA follows: TGCGCCAGCAGTGAGAGGAAACGAACAGGGGGCCAACAGCCCCAGCATTTT. It codes for CASSERKRTGGQQPQHF.

The V and J genes are TRBV5-4 and TRBJ2-5; tentative D call: TRBD2 (6 bases). V lost 4 bases to trimming and J lost 3 bases, with 16 bases between them. This CDR3 spans 15 amino acids. From germline, CDR1 is SGHNT and CDR2 YYREEE (reference sequence). CDR3 protein: CASSLKGLVKETQYF. In DNA, the CDR3 is TGTGCCAGCAGCCTAAAGGGACTGGTGAAAGAGACCCAGTACTTC.

V usage is TRBV7-9 and J usage is TRBJ1-5; TRBD1 matches 7 bases. The germline gives CDR1 SEHNR, CDR2 FQNEAQ (reference sequence). V trimming: 5 bases; J trimming: 4 bases; junction bases outside the gene matches: 5. The CDR3 has 14 residues. This chain's CDR3 is CASSEGQVNQPQHF. CDR3 nucleotide sequence: TGTGCCAGCAGCGAAGGACAGGTGAATCAGCCCCAGCATTTT.

The chain links TRBV2 to TRBJ2-5; 7 bases agree with TRBD1. Germline assignment: CDR1 SNHLY and CDR2 FYNNEI. J gave up 1 base and V 6 bases, and 5 bases lay outside the gene matches. CDR3 length equals 14 residues. The CDR3 protein is CASRFRGRQETQYF. In DNA form, the CDR3 reads TGTGCCAGCAGGTTTAGGGGGCGCCAAGAGACCCAGTACTTC.

CDR3 region: CASSLWDRHDTQYF. The CDR3 bases are TGTGCCAGCAGCCTGTGGGACCGCCACGATACGCAGTATTTT. The chain employs TRBV9 and TRBJ2-3, with D perhaps assigned TRBD1 or TRBD2 (5 bases each). Looked up from germline, CDR1 is SGDLS and CDR2 is YYNGEE. V was pared by 4 bases and J by 6 bases, with 15 bases between. The CDR3 is 14 residues long.

This clone was recorded once. The chain is built from TRBV10-3 and TRBJ2-2, with D possibly matching TRBD1 (7 bases). Trimming shortened V by 4 bases and J by 7 bases, and 16 bases separated the two germline ends. The CDR3 covers 15 residues. Germline lookup yields CDR1 ENHRY and CDR2 SYGVKD. The CDR3 region has the DNA TGTGCCATCAGTGGCACCGACAGGGAGGACGGGGAGCTGTTTTTT. This encodes CAISGTDREDGELFF.

V gene TRBV18 combines with J gene TRBJ1-5, with unresolved D. V was pared by 6 bases and J by 4 bases, with 13 bases between. Germline assignment: CDR1 KGHSH and CDR2 LQKENI. This CDR3 is built from 14 residues. CDR3 loop: CASSPKVGNQPQHF. CDR3 coding DNA: TGTGCCAGCTCCCCCAAGGTGGGGAATCAGCCCCAGCATTTT.

The chain joins TRBV18 to TRBJ2-2, with TRBD1 matching 7 bases. In germline, CDR1 is KGHSH, CDR2 LQKENI. V was pared by 3 bases and J by 7 bases, with 11 bases of the junction left unmatched. This CDR3 spans 16 amino acids. CDR3 sequence (DNA): TGTGCCAGCTCACCCTCCACGGGACAGATCAACGGGGAGCTGTTTTTT. Its protein product is CASSPSTGQINGELFF.